The clone carrying this T cell receptor beta chain has a single count. Its antigen is unknown. The CDR3 is made up of 15 amino acids. Trimming stripped 7 bases from V and 6 bases from J, with 18 bases between. Germline V gives CDR1 SNHLY, CDR2 FYNNEI. This entry is derived from a study of long-term antiretroviral therapy in people with HIV. Version v3.0 of the immunoSEQ assay ran at survey level. Sequencing aimed at roughly 40,000-55,000 T-cell genomes per sample. Sequenced by immunoSEQ multiplex PCR; TCRdb stores in-frame clones only, minus some. The sample lists approximately 12,000 clones; roughly 82% were seen once. Study-level results: Pre-ART expanded clones dominated the repertoire at every time point. Repertoires with HIV possessed tighter CDR3 length spans than those of controls. Increased diversity was seen after ART, yet it remained lower than in transplant donor controls.

The receptor was isolated from a middle-aged man with HIV. The sequencing used unsorted PBMCs, collected about 8 years after starting antiretroviral therapy. The chain uses TRBV2 and TRBJ1-4; D is unclear. CDR3 nucleotides: TGTGCCAGCACCCCTGAGTCGAGTATGGATGAAAAACTGTTTTTT. It codes for CASTPESSMDEKLFF.